The clone carrying this TCR beta chain was picked up a small number of times. This record belongs to a study of CD8 T cells in ankylosing spondylitis. Trimming removed 2 bases at V and 2 bases at J, with 9 bases between. Germline CDR1 is KGHSH and CDR2 is LQKENI. CDR3 size: 14 residues. TCRdb re-called the 5' RACE reads with MiXCR, one entry per CDR3 protein. The table records approximately 300,000 distinct CDR3 sequences, 20% to 25% of them present only once. This receptor was identified in a female donor with ankylosing spondylitis or in good health (not recorded which). The specimen was blood, either unsorted or a sorted T cell fraction (not recorded which). The gene calls are TRBV18 and TRBJ1-1; D is undetermined. This CDR3 reads CASSPFMGNTEAFF. CDR3 sequence (DNA): TGTGCCAGCTCACCATTCATGGGAAACACTGAAGCTTTCTTT.